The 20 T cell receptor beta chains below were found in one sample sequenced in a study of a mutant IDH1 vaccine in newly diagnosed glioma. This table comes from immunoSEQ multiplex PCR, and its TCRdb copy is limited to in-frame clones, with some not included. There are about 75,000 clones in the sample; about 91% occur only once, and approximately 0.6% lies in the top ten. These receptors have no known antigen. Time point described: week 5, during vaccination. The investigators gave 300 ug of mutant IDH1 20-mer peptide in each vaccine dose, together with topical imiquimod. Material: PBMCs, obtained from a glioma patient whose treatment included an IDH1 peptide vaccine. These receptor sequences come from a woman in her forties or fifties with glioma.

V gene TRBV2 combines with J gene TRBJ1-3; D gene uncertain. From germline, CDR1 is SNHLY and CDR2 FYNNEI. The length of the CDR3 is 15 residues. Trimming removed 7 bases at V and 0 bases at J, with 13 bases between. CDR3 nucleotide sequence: TGTGCCAGCAATAGTGGGAGAAGCTCTGGAAACACCATATATTTT. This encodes CASNSGRSSGNTIYF.

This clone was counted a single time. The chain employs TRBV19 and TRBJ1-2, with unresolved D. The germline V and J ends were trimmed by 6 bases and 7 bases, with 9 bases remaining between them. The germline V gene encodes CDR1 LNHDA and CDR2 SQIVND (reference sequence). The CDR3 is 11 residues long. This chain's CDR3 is CASSDVGGYTF. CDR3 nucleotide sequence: TGTGCCAGTAGCGACGTGGGTGGCTACACCTTC.

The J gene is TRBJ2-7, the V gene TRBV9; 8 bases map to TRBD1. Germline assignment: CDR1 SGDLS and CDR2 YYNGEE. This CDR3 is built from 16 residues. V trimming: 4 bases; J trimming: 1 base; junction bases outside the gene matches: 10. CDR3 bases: TGTGCCAGCAGCCCCTCACCCCGGACAGGGTCCTACGAGCAGTACTTC. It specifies CASSPSPRTGSYEQYF.

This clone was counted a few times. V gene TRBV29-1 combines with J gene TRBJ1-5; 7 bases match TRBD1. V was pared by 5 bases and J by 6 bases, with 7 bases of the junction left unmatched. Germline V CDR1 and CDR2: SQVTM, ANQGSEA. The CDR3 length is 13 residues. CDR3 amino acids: CSVWDSWGQPQHF. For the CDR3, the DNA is TGCAGCGTTTGGGACAGTTGGGGTCAGCCCCAGCATTTT.

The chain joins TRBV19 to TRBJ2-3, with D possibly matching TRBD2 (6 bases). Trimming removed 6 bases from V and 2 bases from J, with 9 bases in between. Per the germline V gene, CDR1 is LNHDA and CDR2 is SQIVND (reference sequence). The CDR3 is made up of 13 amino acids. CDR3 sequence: CASREGSTDTQYF. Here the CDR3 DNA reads TGTGCCAGTAGGGAGGGGTCCACAGATACGCAGTATTTT. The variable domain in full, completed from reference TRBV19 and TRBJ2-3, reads DGGITQSPKYLFRKEGQNVTLSCEQNLNHDAMYWYRQDPGQGLRLIYYSQIVNDFQKGDIAEGYSVSREKKESFPLTVTSAQKNPTAFYLCASREGSTDTQYFGPGTRLTVL.

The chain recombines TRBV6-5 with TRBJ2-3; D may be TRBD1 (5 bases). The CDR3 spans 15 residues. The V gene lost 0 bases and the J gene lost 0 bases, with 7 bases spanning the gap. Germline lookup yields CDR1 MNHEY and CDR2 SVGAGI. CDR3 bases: TGTGCCAGCAGTTACTCGCCAGGGAGCACAGATACGCAGTATTTT. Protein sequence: CASSYSPGSTDTQYF.

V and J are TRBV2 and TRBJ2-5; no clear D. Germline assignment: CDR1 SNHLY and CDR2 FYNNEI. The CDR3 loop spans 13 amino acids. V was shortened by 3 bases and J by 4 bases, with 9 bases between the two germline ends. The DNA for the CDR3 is TGTGCCAGCAGTGACCCTAGGTCAGAGACCCAGTACTTC. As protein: CASSDPRSETQYF.

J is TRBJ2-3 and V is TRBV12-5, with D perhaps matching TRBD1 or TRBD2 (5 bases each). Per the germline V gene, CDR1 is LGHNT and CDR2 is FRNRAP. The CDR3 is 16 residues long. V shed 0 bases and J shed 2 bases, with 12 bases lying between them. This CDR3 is CASGLVVGDHTDTQYF. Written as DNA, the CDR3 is TGTGCTAGTGGTTTGGTTGTTGGGGACCACACAGATACGCAGTATTTT.

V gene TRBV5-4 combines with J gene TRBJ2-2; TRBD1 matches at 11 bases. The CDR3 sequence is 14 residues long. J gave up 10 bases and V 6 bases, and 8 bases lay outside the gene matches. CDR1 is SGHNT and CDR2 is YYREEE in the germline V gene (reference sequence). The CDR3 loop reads CASTRTGQGEELFF. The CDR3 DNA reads TGTGCCAGCACCAGGACGGGACAGGGGGAGGAGCTGTTTTTT.

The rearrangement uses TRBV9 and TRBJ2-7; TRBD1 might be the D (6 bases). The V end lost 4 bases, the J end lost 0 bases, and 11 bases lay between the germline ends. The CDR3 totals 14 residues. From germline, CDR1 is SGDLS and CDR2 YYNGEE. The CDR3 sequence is CASSPLDSSYEQYF. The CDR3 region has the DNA TGTGCCAGCAGCCCACTGGACAGCTCCTACGAGCAGTACTTC.

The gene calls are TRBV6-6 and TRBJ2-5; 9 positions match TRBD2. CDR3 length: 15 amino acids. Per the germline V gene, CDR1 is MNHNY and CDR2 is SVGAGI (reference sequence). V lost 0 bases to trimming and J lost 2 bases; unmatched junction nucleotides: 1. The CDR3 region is CASSYSREGQETQYF. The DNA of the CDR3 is TGTGCCAGCAGTTACTCGCGGGAGGGACAAGAGACCCAGTACTTC.

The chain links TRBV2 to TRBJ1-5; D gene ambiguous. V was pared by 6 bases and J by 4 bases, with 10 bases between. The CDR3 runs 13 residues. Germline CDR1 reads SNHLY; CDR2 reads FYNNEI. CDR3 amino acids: CASRGSPNQPQHF. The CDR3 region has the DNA TGTGCCAGCAGAGGCAGCCCAAATCAGCCCCAGCATTTT.

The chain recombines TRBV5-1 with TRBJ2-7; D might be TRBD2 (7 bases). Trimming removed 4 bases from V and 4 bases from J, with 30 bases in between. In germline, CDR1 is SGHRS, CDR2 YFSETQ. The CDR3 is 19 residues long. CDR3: CASSPEGGAGKSWSYEQYF. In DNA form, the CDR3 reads TGCGCCAGCAGCCCGGAGGGGGGGGCGGGAAAGTCGTGGTCTTACGAGCAGTACTTC.

The CDR3 DNA reads TGTGCCAGCAGCCAATCCGGGACAGGGGGCCGAGAGACCCAGTACTTC. Encoded protein: CASSQSGTGGRETQYF. The V gene is TRBV16, the J gene TRBJ2-5, with 12 bases matching TRBD1. V was clipped by 0 bases and J by 4 bases; unmatched bases: 3. This CDR3 region has 16 residues. CDR1 is KGHSY, CDR2 FQNENV, per germline.

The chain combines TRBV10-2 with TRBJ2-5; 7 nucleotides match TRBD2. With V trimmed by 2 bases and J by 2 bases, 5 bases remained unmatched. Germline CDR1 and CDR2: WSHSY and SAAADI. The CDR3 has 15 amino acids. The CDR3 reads CASSEAGVRQETQYF. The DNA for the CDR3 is TGCGCCAGCAGTGAGGCGGGAGTGAGGCAAGAGACCCAGTACTTC.

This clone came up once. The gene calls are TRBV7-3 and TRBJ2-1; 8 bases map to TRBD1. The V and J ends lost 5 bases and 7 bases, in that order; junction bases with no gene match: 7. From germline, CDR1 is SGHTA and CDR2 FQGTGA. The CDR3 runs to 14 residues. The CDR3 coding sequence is TGTGCCAGCAGCCAGGACAGGGTCAAAAATGAGCAGTTCTTC. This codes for CASSQDRVKNEQFF.

CDR3 sequence (DNA): TGTGCCAGCAGTTCTTTTAAGGGAAAGGGCTACGAGCAGTACTTC. It yields the protein CASSSFKGKGYEQYF. The J gene is TRBJ2-5, the V gene TRBV28; D call uncertain. Matching the DNA end better, TRBJ2-7 makes the J call doubtful. Germline V gene lookup returns CDR1 MDHEN and CDR2 SYDVKM. This CDR3 has 15 residues.

The CDR3 region has the DNA TGTGCCAGCACCCCTACCGGGGGAAACCAGCCCCAGCATTTT. Its protein is CASTPTGGNQPQHF. The rearrangement uses TRBV28 and TRBJ1-5, with D maybe TRBD1 (5 bases). CDR1 MDHEN and CDR2 SYDVKM come from the germline V gene. V lost 7 bases and J lost 7, with 17 bases in between. This CDR3 has 14 amino acids.

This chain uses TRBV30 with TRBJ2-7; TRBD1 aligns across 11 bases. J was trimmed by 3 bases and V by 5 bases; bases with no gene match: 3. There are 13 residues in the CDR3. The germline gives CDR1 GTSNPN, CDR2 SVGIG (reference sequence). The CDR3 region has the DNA TGTGCCTGGGTTGGGACAGGGGGCTACGAGCAGTACTTC. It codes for CAWVGTGGYEQYF.

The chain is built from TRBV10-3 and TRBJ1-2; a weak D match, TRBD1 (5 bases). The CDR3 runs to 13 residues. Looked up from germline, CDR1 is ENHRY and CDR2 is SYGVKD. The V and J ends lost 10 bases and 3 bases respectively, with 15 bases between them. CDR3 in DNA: TGTGCCAACAGCGTGGGGGAGGACTATGGCTACACCTTC. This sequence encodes CANSVGEDYGYTF.